This is a list of T cell receptor beta chains from one sample in a study of technical replicates of blood from a few donors. Method: immunoSEQ multiplex PCR; TCRdb's copy keeps in-frame clones and lacks some. The repertoire holds tens of thousands of clones, with more than 80% as singletons. The sequencing sample was made of PBMCs. The receptors stem from a human donor in good health. Some clones in this sample may be carry-over from other donors' samples. The CDR3 runs from the conserved cysteine through the conserved F or W. Each record gives: V gene, D gene, J gene, clone size, CDR3 protein, CDR3 DNA. A D gene is named only where the DNA matches it firmly. Clone sizes are given selectively: once, few, many, or a class where the clone is expanded.

v_call: TRBV27
d_call: TRBD1
j_call: TRBJ2-4
clone_size: -
cdr3_aa: CASSSRGPGYIQYF
cdr3_nt: TGTGCCAGCAGTTCCAGGGGGCCAGGGTACATTCAGTACTTC

v_call: TRBV5-1
d_call: TRBD1
j_call: TRBJ1-4
clone_size: -
cdr3_aa: CASSFGQGAREKLFF
cdr3_nt: TGCGCCAGCAGTTTTGGACAGGGGGCGCGGGAAAAACTGTTTTTT

v_call: TRBV5-1
d_call: TRBD2
j_call: TRBJ2-7
clone_size: -
cdr3_aa: CASTPFGGGRFNDEQYF
cdr3_nt: TGCGCCAGCACACCCTTCGGGGGGGGGCGATTCAACGACGAGCAGTACTTC

v_call: TRBV30
d_call: -
j_call: TRBJ2-1
clone_size: -
cdr3_aa: CAGLSGSSYNEQFF
cdr3_nt: TGTGCCGGACTTTCGGGGAGCTCCTACAATGAGCAGTTCTTC

v_call: TRBV5-1
d_call: TRBD2
j_call: TRBJ2-1
clone_size: -
cdr3_aa: CASSASGGYDEQFF
cdr3_nt: TGCGCCAGCAGCGCTAGCGGGGGATATGATGAGCAGTTCTTC

v_call: TRBV29-1
d_call: -
j_call: TRBJ2-6
clone_size: -
cdr3_aa: CSVYSGANVLTF
cdr3_nt: TGCAGCGTATACTCTGGGGCCAACGTCCTGACTTTC

v_call: TRBV5-1
d_call: TRBD2
j_call: TRBJ2-2
clone_size: once
cdr3_aa: CASSLGPGLAGYNTGELFF
cdr3_nt: TGCGCCAGCAGCTTGGGCCCGGGACTAGCGGGGTATAACACCGGGGAGCTGTTTTTT

v_call: TRBV2
d_call: -
j_call: TRBJ2-1
clone_size: -
cdr3_aa: CASSATLVSSYNEQFF
cdr3_nt: TGTGCCAGCAGTGCTACCTTAGTTAGCTCCTACAATGAGCAGTTCTTC

v_call: TRBV7-3
d_call: TRBD1
j_call: TRBJ2-1
clone_size: -
cdr3_aa: CASSRGLTTYNEQFF
cdr3_nt: TGTGCCAGCAGCAGGGGGCTCACCACCTACAATGAGCAGTTCTTC

v_call: TRBV19
d_call: -
j_call: TRBJ2-7
clone_size: -
cdr3_aa: CASTGTYSYEQYF
cdr3_nt: TGTGCCAGTACGGGAACGTACTCCTACGAGCAGTACTTC

v_call: TRBV7-2
d_call: -
j_call: TRBJ1-1
clone_size: -
cdr3_aa: CASGGATEAFF
cdr3_nt: TGTGCCAGCGGGGGGGCAACTGAAGCTTTCTTT

v_call: TRBV6-5
d_call: -
j_call: TRBJ1-5
clone_size: -
cdr3_aa: CASKPGGGKQPQHF
cdr3_nt: TGTGCCAGCAAACCGGGAGGAGGAAAGCAGCCCCAGCATTTT

v_call: TRBV30
d_call: -
j_call: TRBJ1-3
clone_size: -
cdr3_aa: CAWSRPRSSGNTIYF
cdr3_nt: TGTGCCTGGAGTCGGCCGCGGAGCTCTGGAAACACCATATATTTT

v_call: TRBV7-8
d_call: TRBD1
j_call: TRBJ2-7
clone_size: -
cdr3_aa: CASSPRGTGKYF
cdr3_nt: TGTGCCAGCAGCCCCCGGGGGACAGGGAAGTACTTC

v_call: TRBV7-2
d_call: TRBD1
j_call: TRBJ2-7
clone_size: -
cdr3_aa: CASSSRQGSYEQYF
cdr3_nt: TGTGCCAGCAGCTCGAGACAGGGCTCCTACGAGCAGTACTTC

v_call: TRBV2
d_call: TRBD2
j_call: TRBJ2-3
clone_size: -
cdr3_aa: CASIPTGTSGTDTQYF
cdr3_nt: TGTGCCAGCATCCCGACCGGGACTAGTGGCACAGATACGCAGTATTTT

v_call: TRBV5-4
d_call: -
j_call: TRBJ2-2
clone_size: -
cdr3_aa: CASSLGSLTLTGELFF
cdr3_nt: TGTGCCAGCAGCCTCGGGTCTCTAACACTCACCGGGGAGCTGTTTTTT

v_call: TRBV14
d_call: TRBD1
j_call: TRBJ2-1
clone_size: -
cdr3_aa: CASSPGQGVFIYNEQFF
cdr3_nt: TGTGCCAGCAGCCCAGGACAGGGGGTGTTTATTTACAATGAGCAGTTCTTC

v_call: TRBV5-4
d_call: TRBD2
j_call: TRBJ2-7
clone_size: -
cdr3_aa: CASSLGLAFAYEQYF
cdr3_nt: TGTGCCAGCAGCTTGGGACTAGCTTTCGCCTACGAGCAGTACTTC

v_call: TRBV2
d_call: TRBD2
j_call: TRBJ2-2
clone_size: -
cdr3_aa: CASRAGGGTGELFF
cdr3_nt: TGTGCCAGCAGGGCGGGGGGTGGAACCGGGGAGCTGTTTTTT

v_call: TRBV11-2
d_call: -
j_call: TRBJ1-4
clone_size: -
cdr3_aa: CASSLDSWGDPGPEKLFF
cdr3_nt: TGTGCCAGCAGCTTAGACAGTTGGGGGGACCCCGGACCTGAAAAACTGTTTTTT

v_call: TRBV5-5
d_call: -
j_call: TRBJ2-1
clone_size: -
cdr3_aa: CASSLGAGIYNEQFF
cdr3_nt: TGTGCCAGCAGCCTGGGGGCGGGGATATACAATGAGCAGTTCTTC

v_call: TRBV5-6
d_call: -
j_call: TRBJ1-6
clone_size: -
cdr3_aa: CASSYRQYNSPLHF
cdr3_nt: TGTGCCAGCAGCTATCGACAGTATAATTCACCCCTCCACTTT

v_call: TRBV5-4
d_call: -
j_call: TRBJ2-1
clone_size: -
cdr3_aa: CASSPLRVSSYNEQFF
cdr3_nt: TGTGCCAGCAGCCCACTTCGGGTTAGCTCCTACAATGAGCAGTTCTTC

v_call: TRBV4-2
d_call: -
j_call: TRBJ2-5
clone_size: -
cdr3_aa: CASSQVAESQETQYF
cdr3_nt: TGTGCCAGCAGCCAAGTTGCGGAATCCCAAGAGACCCAGTACTTC

v_call: TRBV5-8
d_call: TRBD1
j_call: TRBJ2-5
clone_size: -
cdr3_aa: CASSLGQGAVETQYF
cdr3_nt: TGTGCCAGCAGCTTGGGTCAGGGGGCAGTAGAGACCCAGTACTTC

v_call: TRBV11-2
d_call: TRBD2
j_call: TRBJ2-5
clone_size: -
cdr3_aa: CASSLDAQAGGGETQYF
cdr3_nt: TGTGCCAGCAGCTTAGATGCGCAAGCGGGAGGGGGGGAGACCCAGTACTTC

v_call: TRBV10-3
d_call: -
j_call: TRBJ2-7
clone_size: medium-sized
cdr3_aa: CAITETHRSYEQYF
cdr3_nt: TGTGCCATCACAGAGACTCACCGGTCCTACGAGCAGTACTTC

v_call: TRBV30
d_call: -
j_call: TRBJ1-2
clone_size: -
cdr3_aa: CAWSPGPSYGYTF
cdr3_nt: TGTGCCTGGAGCCCAGGGCCCAGCTATGGCTACACCTTC

v_call: TRBV4-3
d_call: TRBD1
j_call: TRBJ1-1
clone_size: -
cdr3_aa: CASSQDYGQGEAFF
cdr3_nt: TGCGCCAGCAGCCAAGATTATGGACAGGGTGAAGCTTTCTTT

v_call: TRBV27
d_call: TRBD1
j_call: TRBJ2-7
clone_size: -
cdr3_aa: CASSRDRWIQYF
cdr3_nt: TGTGCCAGCAGTAGGGACAGGTGGATTCAGTACTTC

v_call: TRBV9
d_call: TRBD1
j_call: TRBJ1-2
clone_size: -
cdr3_aa: CASSAPGTGGKVYGYTF
cdr3_nt: TGTGCCAGCAGCGCACCCGGGACAGGGGGGAAGGTCTATGGCTACACCTTC